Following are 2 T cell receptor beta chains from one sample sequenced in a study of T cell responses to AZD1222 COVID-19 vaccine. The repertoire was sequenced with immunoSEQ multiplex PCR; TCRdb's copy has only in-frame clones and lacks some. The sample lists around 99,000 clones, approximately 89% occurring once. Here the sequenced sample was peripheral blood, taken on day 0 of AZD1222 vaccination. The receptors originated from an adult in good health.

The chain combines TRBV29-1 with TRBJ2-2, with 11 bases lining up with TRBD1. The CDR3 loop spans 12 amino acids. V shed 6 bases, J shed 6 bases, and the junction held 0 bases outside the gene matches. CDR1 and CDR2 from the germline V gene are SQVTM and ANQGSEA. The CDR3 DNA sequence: TGCAGCGTGGGACAGGGGGCCGGGGAGCTGTTTTTT. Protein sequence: CSVGQGAGELFF.

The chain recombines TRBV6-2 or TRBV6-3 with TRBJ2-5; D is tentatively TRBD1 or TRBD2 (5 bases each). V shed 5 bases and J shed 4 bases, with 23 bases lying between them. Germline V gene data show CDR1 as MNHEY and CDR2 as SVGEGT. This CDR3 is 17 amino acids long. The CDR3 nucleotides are TGTGCCAGCAGTCCCTGGGACCCTATAAAGTCGGCAGAGACCCAGTACTTC. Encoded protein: CASSPWDPIKSAETQYF.